This T cell receptor beta chain was found in a study of vaccination and CD4 T cells after COVID-19. This CDR3 region has 14 residues. Germline-derived CDR1 and CDR2 are MNHEY and SVGEGT. Between the trimmed V and J ends, which lost 2 bases and 6 bases, there was a span of 13 bases. Sample treatment: approximately nine-day PBMC culture with coronavirus spike peptide pools or control peptides (ViraFEST assay). Only a few counts were recorded for this clonotype. Its specificity is not known. Scientists ran DNA taken from cultured CD4+ T cells through the Oncomine TCR Beta short-read assay for sequencing. In TCRdb, the PCR reads were re-called with MiXCR into one record per CDR3 protein. Here the sample spans roughly 12,000 distinct CDR3 sequences, 35% to 50% being singletons.

Input material: cultured CD4+ T cells from blood. V usage is TRBV6-2 or TRBV6-3 and J usage is TRBJ1-2; D is perhaps TRBD1 (6 bases). The sequence was obtained from a human donor with COVID-19. The CDR3 region has the DNA TGTGCCAGCAGTTACCCGCTAGGGGGGAATGGCTACACCTTC. Translated: CASSYPLGGNGYTF.